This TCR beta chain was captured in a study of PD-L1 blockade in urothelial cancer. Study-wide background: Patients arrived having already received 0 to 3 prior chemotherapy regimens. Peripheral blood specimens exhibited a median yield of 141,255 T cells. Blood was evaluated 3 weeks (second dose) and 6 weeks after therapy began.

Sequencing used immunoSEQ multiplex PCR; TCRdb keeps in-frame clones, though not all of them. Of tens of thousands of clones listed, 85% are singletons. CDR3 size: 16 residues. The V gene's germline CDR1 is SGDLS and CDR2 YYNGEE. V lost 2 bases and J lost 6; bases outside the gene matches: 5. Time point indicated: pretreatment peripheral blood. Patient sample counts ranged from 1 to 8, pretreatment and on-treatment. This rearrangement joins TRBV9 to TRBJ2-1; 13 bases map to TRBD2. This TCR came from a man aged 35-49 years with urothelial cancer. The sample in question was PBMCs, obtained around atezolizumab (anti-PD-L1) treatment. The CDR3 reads CASSVGLAGEGNEQFF. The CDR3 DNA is TGTGCCAGCAGCGTCGGACTAGCGGGAGAGGGCAATGAGCAGTTCTTC.